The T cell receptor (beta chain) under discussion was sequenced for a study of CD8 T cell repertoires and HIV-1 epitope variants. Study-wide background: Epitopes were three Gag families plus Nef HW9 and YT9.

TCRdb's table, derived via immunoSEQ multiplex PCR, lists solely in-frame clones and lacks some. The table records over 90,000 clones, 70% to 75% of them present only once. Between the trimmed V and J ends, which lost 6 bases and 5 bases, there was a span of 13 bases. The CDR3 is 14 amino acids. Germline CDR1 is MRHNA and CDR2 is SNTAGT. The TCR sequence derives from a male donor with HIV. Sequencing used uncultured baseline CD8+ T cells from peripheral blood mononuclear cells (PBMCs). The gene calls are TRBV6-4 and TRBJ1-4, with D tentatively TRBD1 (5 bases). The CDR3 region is CASRGQGSNEKLFF. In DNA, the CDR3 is TGTGCCAGCAGGGGCCAGGGCTCGAATGAAAAACTGTTTTTT.